This record looks at one T cell receptor (beta chain) sequence and its context. This receptor's antigen is unknown. Qualities for individual bases were not recorded, and no much larger clone is one base off. This specimen belongs to a study of blood T cell repertoires in COVID-19 (dated by TCRdb to the early 2020s). In the study overall: ImmuneRACE Cohort 3 recovered participants were defined by two consecutive negative NP/OP PCR tests, healthcare professional clearance, or symptom resolution. Samples from collaborators originated in the United States, Italy and Spain and spanned both the acute and convalescent phases of COVID-19. The prospective study material was composed of cDNA or gDNA derived from T cells, B-cell-depleted T cells, or PBMCs. Where available, HLA class I and class II types were taken from metadata supplied by the sample provider and were not determined by assay-based typing. A de-identified subject ID, COVID-19 status, age in years and sex were almost always included in the sample metadata. The samples were drawn from the first 160 participants of the ongoing ImmuneRACE study and from more than 1,000 subjects provided by 6 global collaborators. The repertoires were made available in a free public database intended to serve as a resource for research on the immune response to SARS-CoV-2. Deeply sampled blood TCRbeta repertoires from subjects exposed to, actively infected with, or recovered from COVID-19 were included in the dataset.

Based on the germline V gene, the CDR1 and CDR2 sequences are SGHAT and FQNNGV. Trimming at the junction amounts to 6 bases on V and 0 bases on J, and the germline ends lie 13 bases apart. CDR3 length: 15 amino acids, cysteine to phenylalanine. The sequence is cut down to CDR3 DNA, 45 bases in frame from base 1. Results the study describes overall, beyond this receptor: The amount of clinical and demographic metadata varied by source and participant and was provided uncurated.

TCRbeta CDR3 regions were amplified from genomic DNA using the immunoSEQ Assay, a bias-controlled multiplex PCR. For the original study's pipeline: Within the assay, amplification of reference gene primers was used to estimate how many nucleated cells each sample contained. To quantify the absolute abundance of each unique TCRbeta CDR3 rearrangement, sequence reads were collapsed and filtered. For each sample, productive Simpson clonality was calculated as the square root of Simpson's diversity index across productive rearrangements. TCRdb provides this immuneACCESS table in a form limited to in-frame rearrangements. Some clones are lacking; in checked studies, under half of them reflect an unresolved V gene, and why the rest are absent is not known. V and J calls and clone size follow that table, whereas D and trimming were derived from the DNA. This sample comprises fewer than 250,000 clones, around 83% of them detected only once. The ten largest clones add up to approximately 25% of the sample.

Participants in the prospective study were enrolled through a virtual design, were aged 18 to 89 years, and lived in roughly 24 United States geographic areas. In the prospective study, participants were assigned to cohorts based on the clinical history participants reported in a screening survey and a study questionnaire. Mobile phlebotomists in the prospective study collected whole blood, serum and a nasopharyngeal or oropharyngeal swab from every participant. Over a roughly 2-month period, participants in the prospective study had the option of providing additional blood draws and questionnaires. Before DNA extraction, blood samples from the prospective study were shipped at room temperature or frozen.

This receptor chain uses TRBV11-2 and TRBJ2-3; the D region possibly corresponds to TRBD1 (6 bases align). Input material: PBMCs or T cells enriched from blood (not recorded which). The receptor's source is a woman in her 40s in a cohort exposed to, infected with or recovered from COVID-19 (not recorded which). For the CDR3, the sequence is CASRGPGQSTDTQYF. The nucleotide sequence is given as TGTGCCAGCAGGGGACCGGGACAAAGCACAGATACGCAGTATTTT.